This T cell receptor beta chain was sequenced during a study of Graves' ophthalmopathy and Graves' hyperthyroidism. The study amplified TCR beta CDR3 regions using RNA transcripts. Following a first-round RT-PCR that used HTBI primers, a second-round multiplex PCR was carried out. One entry per CDR3 protein results from TCRdb running MiXCR on the multiplex PCR reads. The sample has some 350,000 distinct CDR3 sequences, about 18% seen once; the top ten hold approximately 2.4%. Ophthalmopathy not arising within 18 months of follow-up defined hyperthyroidism as stable. This clonotype was recorded at least ten times. After removal of 3 bases from V and 2 bases from J, the junction contained 7 bases not matched to a gene. Germline assignment: CDR1 SNHLY and CDR2 FYNNEI. The CDR3 covers 16 residues.

This chain uses TRBV2 with TRBJ2-5, with 9 bases identical to TRBD1. This receptor was identified in an adult woman with stable Graves' hyperthyroidism. The sequenced sample consisted of peripheral blood. CDR3 residues: CASSDGTGYLQETQYF. The CDR3 DNA reads TGTGCCAGCAGTGACGGGACAGGGTACTTACAAGAGACCCAGTACTTC.